Listed below are T cell receptor beta chains from one sample, sequenced in a study of CD8 T cells in ankylosing spondylitis. From the 5' RACE reads, TCRdb called clonotypes with MiXCR, one entry per CDR3 protein. The data show around 150,000 distinct CDR3 sequences, with approximately 10% seen just once and 25% to 35% held by the top ten. Sequences were obtained from blood, either unsorted or a sorted T cell fraction (not recorded which). All receptors come from a male donor with ankylosing spondylitis or in good health (not recorded which). Each CDR3 is given with its conserved first and last residue. Each record gives: CDR3 protein, CDR3 DNA, V gene, D gene, clone size, J gene. A D gene is named only where the DNA matches it firmly. Some rows mark clone size as missing; the rest say once, few, many or name a class of expanded clone.

CDR3: CASLLAGSYNEQFF; DNA: TGTGCCAGCCTTTTGGCGGGCTCCTACAATGAGCAGTTCTTC; V: TRBV6-2/TRBV6-3; D: NA; size: many; J: TRBJ2-1
CDR3: CASSSSGTGGFVVQPQHF; DNA: TGTGCCAGCAGTTCTTCCGGGACAGGGGGCTTTGTCGTTCAGCCCCAGCATTTT; V: TRBV6-2/TRBV6-3; D: TRBD1; size: NA; J: TRBJ1-5
CDR3: CASSSTSGRAYNEQFF; DNA: TGTGCCAGCAGCTCGACTAGCGGGAGGGCCTACAATGAGCAGTTCTTC; V: TRBV5-5; D: TRBD2; size: NA; J: TRBJ2-1
CDR3: CASSYQGRFTDTQYF; DNA: TGTGCCAGCAGTTACCAGGGACGCTTCACAGATACGCAGTATTTT; V: TRBV6-5; D: NA; size: NA; J: TRBJ2-3
CDR3: CASSKPGVATNEKLFF; DNA: TGTGCCAGCAGCAAACCAGGGGTTGCAACTAATGAAAAACTGTTTTTT; V: TRBV6-1; D: NA; size: many; J: TRBJ1-4
CDR3: CASSQRPGREQYF; DNA: TGTGCCAGCAGTCAAAGACCTGGGCGGGAGCAGTACTTC; V: TRBV6-1; D: NA; size: few; J: TRBJ2-7
CDR3: CASSVGASSTGELFF; DNA: TGTGCCAGCAGCGTAGGGGCCTCGAGCACCGGGGAGCTGTTTTTT; V: TRBV9; D: NA; size: many; J: TRBJ2-2
CDR3: CASSRGQGEYTGELFF; DNA: TGCGCCAGCAGCCGGGGACAGGGGGAGTACACCGGGGAGCTGTTTTTT; V: TRBV4-3; D: TRBD1; size: many; J: TRBJ2-2
CDR3: CASSLGASQPQHF; DNA: TGCGCCAGCAGCTTGGGGGCTAGTCAGCCCCAGCATTTT; V: TRBV5-1; D: NA; size: many; J: TRBJ1-5
CDR3: CASSSDRRVTGELFF; DNA: TGTGCCAGCAGCTCAGACAGGCGAGTCACCGGGGAGCTGTTTTTT; V: TRBV7-9; D: NA; size: few; J: TRBJ2-2
CDR3: CASSAGTGTNYGYTF; DNA: TGTGCCAGTAGTGCCGGGACAGGGACCAACTATGGCTACACCTTC; V: TRBV19; D: TRBD1; size: many; J: TRBJ1-2
CDR3: CAISEYPLVMGDEQYF; DNA: TGTGCCATCAGTGAGTACCCGCTAGTGATGGGGGACGAGCAGTACTTC; V: TRBV10-3; D: NA; size: many; J: TRBJ2-7
CDR3: CASSVRSAGDTQYF; DNA: TGTGCCAGCAGCGTTCGCTCGGCGGGGGATACGCAGTATTTT; V: TRBV9; D: NA; size: many; J: TRBJ2-3
CDR3: CASSPGTGGLYEQYF; DNA: TGCGCCAGCAGCCCGGGGACAGGGGGCCTTTACGAGCAGTACTTC; V: TRBV5-1; D: TRBD1; size: NA; J: TRBJ2-7
CDR3: CATSRDRLGEQYF; DNA: TGTGCCACCAGCAGAGATAGACTAGGGGAACAGTACTTC; V: TRBV15; D: NA; size: many; J: TRBJ2-7
CDR3: CSVVTGGAETQYF; DNA: TGCAGCGTGGTCACAGGGGGTGCCGAGACCCAGTACTTC; V: TRBV29-1; D: TRBD1; size: many; J: TRBJ2-5
CDR3: CASSQSLAAETQYF; DNA: TGCGCCAGCAGCCAATCCCTAGCAGCGGAGACCCAGTACTTC; V: TRBV4-3; D: NA; size: NA; J: TRBJ2-5
CDR3: CASSPQSTAPSGYTF; DNA: TGTGCCAGTAGTCCCCAATCGACGGCTCCTAGCGGCTACACCTTC; V: TRBV19; D: NA; size: few; J: TRBJ1-2
CDR3: CSARAAGAQETQYF; DNA: TGCAGTGCTAGAGCCGCGGGGGCACAAGAGACCCAGTACTTC; V: TRBV20-1; D: NA; size: NA; J: TRBJ2-5
CDR3: CASSLTGHGELFF; DNA: TGTGCCAGCAGTTTGACAGGGCACGGGGAGCTGTTTTTT; V: TRBV12-3/TRBV12-4; D: TRBD1; size: many; J: TRBJ2-2
CDR3: CASSLVKGWNPSSGLNEQFF; DNA: TGTGCCAGCAGCTTAGTTAAAGGTTGGAACCCTTCTTCAGGCTTGAATGAGCAGTTCTTC; V: TRBV7-8; D: NA; size: many; J: TRBJ2-1
CDR3: CASSIRSWGDIQYF; DNA: TGTGCCAGCAGTATACGCTCGTGGGGTGACATTCAGTACTTC; V: TRBV2; D: NA; size: NA; J: TRBJ2-4
CDR3: CSAMTSGITDTQYF; DNA: TGCAGTGCTATGACTAGCGGGATCACAGATACGCAGTATTTT; V: TRBV20-1; D: TRBD2; size: NA; J: TRBJ2-3
CDR3: CSARGTSGLYNEQFF; DNA: TGCAGTGCTAGAGGGACTAGCGGGCTCTACAATGAGCAGTTCTTC; V: TRBV20-1; D: TRBD2; size: NA; J: TRBJ2-1
CDR3: CASAGTGFAGELFF; DNA: TGTGCCAGCGCGGGGACAGGGTTCGCCGGGGAGCTGTTTTTT; V: TRBV7-9; D: TRBD1; size: NA; J: TRBJ2-2
CDR3: CASQRGGNTEAFF; DNA: TGTGCCAGTCAGAGGGGCGGGAACACTGAAGCTTTCTTT; V: TRBV9; D: NA; size: many; J: TRBJ1-1
CDR3: CSVETSIQETQYF; DNA: TGCAGCGTTGAAACGTCGATTCAAGAGACCCAGTACTTC; V: TRBV29-1; D: NA; size: many; J: TRBJ2-5
CDR3: CASSLGAYGYTF; DNA: TGTGCCAGCAGCTTAGGGGCCTATGGCTACACCTTC; V: TRBV7-2; D: NA; size: few; J: TRBJ1-2
CDR3: CASSLLQPYGYTF; DNA: TGTGCCAGCAGCTTGCTACAGCCCTATGGCTACACCTTC; V: TRBV5-8; D: NA; size: many; J: TRBJ1-2
CDR3: CSVVSYTEAFF; DNA: TGCAGCGTCGTATCGTACACTGAAGCTTTCTTT; V: TRBV29-1; D: NA; size: many; J: TRBJ1-1
CDR3: CASSYSQSSYEQYF; DNA: TGTGCCAGCAGTTACTCGCAGTCCTCCTACGAGCAGTACTTC; V: TRBV6-5; D: NA; size: NA; J: TRBJ2-7
CDR3: CAWSKQVQETQYF; DNA: TGTGCCTGGAGCAAACAGGTCCAAGAGACCCAGTACTTC; V: TRBV30; D: NA; size: NA; J: TRBJ2-5
CDR3: CASSDPLRGPGTQYF; DNA: TGTGCCAGCAGCGACCCCTTGAGGGGGCCAGGGACCCAGTACTTC; V: TRBV7-7; D: TRBD1; size: NA; J: TRBJ2-5
CDR3: CASSIFRRGSEAFF; DNA: TGTGCCAGCAGTATATTTCGACGGGGCTCTGAAGCTTTCTTT; V: TRBV7-2; D: NA; size: NA; J: TRBJ1-1
CDR3: CASSVGLGLAGGVKNIQYF; DNA: TGTGCCAGCAGCGTAGGATTGGGACTAGCGGGAGGCGTCAAAAACATTCAGTACTTC; V: TRBV9; D: TRBD2; size: many; J: TRBJ2-4
CDR3: CASSQGIGGPYNEQFF; DNA: TGTGCCAGCAGCCAAGGTATCGGGGGGCCGTACAATGAGCAGTTCTTC; V: TRBV14; D: NA; size: many; J: TRBJ2-1
CDR3: CSARKVPGFGLAGSTDTQYF; DNA: TGCAGTGCTAGAAAAGTCCCCGGATTCGGACTAGCGGGCAGCACAGATACGCAGTATTTT; V: TRBV20-1; D: TRBD2; size: few; J: TRBJ2-3
CDR3: CASSSRTGGGTSEQYF; DNA: TGTGCCAGCAGCTCCCGGACAGGGGGCGGAACAAGCGAGCAGTACTTC; V: TRBV7-9; D: TRBD1; size: few; J: TRBJ2-7
CDR3: CAIKAAETYEQYF; DNA: TGTGCCATCAAGGCGGCGGAAACCTACGAGCAGTACTTC; V: TRBV10-3; D: NA; size: many; J: TRBJ2-7
CDR3: CASGTAKGNTEAFF; DNA: TGTGCCAGTGGGACCGCCAAAGGTAACACTGAAGCTTTCTTT; V: TRBV7-8; D: NA; size: NA; J: TRBJ1-1
CDR3: CASSPNAGQGSNEQFF; DNA: TGCGCCAGCAGCCCCAACGCGGGACAGGGGTCAAATGAGCAGTTCTTC; V: TRBV5-1; D: TRBD1; size: many; J: TRBJ2-1
CDR3: CASSVGLAGTDTQYF; DNA: TGTGCCAGCAGCGTCGGACTAGCGGGCACAGATACGCAGTATTTT; V: TRBV9; D: TRBD2; size: many; J: TRBJ2-3
CDR3: CASTPKRAGNEQFF; DNA: TGTGCCAGCACCCCAAAACGGGCAGGGAATGAGCAGTTCTTC; V: TRBV6-1; D: NA; size: many; J: TRBJ2-1
CDR3: CASRPDREISYEQYF; DNA: TGTGCCAGCAGGCCGGACAGGGAGATCTCCTACGAGCAGTACTTC; V: TRBV6-1; D: TRBD1; size: NA; J: TRBJ2-7
CDR3: CASSLGARAALNTEAFF; DNA: TGTGCCAGCAGCTTGGGGGCAAGGGCGGCTTTGAACACTGAAGCTTTCTTT; V: TRBV5-6; D: NA; size: many; J: TRBJ1-1
CDR3: CASSVGRMNTEAFF; DNA: TGTGCCAGCAGCGTAGGGCGGATGAACACTGAAGCTTTCTTT; V: TRBV9; D: NA; size: many; J: TRBJ1-1
CDR3: CASSTDGGSYNEQFF; DNA: TGTGCCAGCTCAACGGACGGGGGCTCCTACAATGAGCAGTTCTTC; V: TRBV18; D: NA; size: NA; J: TRBJ2-1
CDR3: CASSVSAANYGYTF; DNA: TGCGCCAGCAGTGTTAGCGCCGCTAACTATGGCTACACCTTC; V: TRBV10-2; D: NA; size: many; J: TRBJ1-2
CDR3: CSVVTGGNTEAFF; DNA: TGCAGCGTTGTAACAGGGGGGAACACTGAAGCTTTCTTT; V: TRBV29-1; D: TRBD1; size: many; J: TRBJ1-1
CDR3: CSARAGTENIQYF; DNA: TGCAGTGCTAGAGCCGGGACAGAAAACATTCAGTACTTC; V: TRBV20-1; D: TRBD1; size: many; J: TRBJ2-4
CDR3: CASRNPVGGLYTEAFF; DNA: TGTGCCAGCAGAAACCCCGTCGGGGGGCTCTACACTGAAGCTTTCTTT; V: TRBV6-1; D: NA; size: many; J: TRBJ1-1
CDR3: CASSRDRGMNTEAFF; DNA: TGTGCCAGCAGTCGGGACAGGGGGATGAACACTGAAGCTTTCTTT; V: TRBV5-4; D: TRBD1; size: NA; J: TRBJ1-1
CDR3: CASSYGGGEQYF; DNA: TGTGCCAGCAGTTACGGTGGTGGCGAGCAGTACTTC; V: TRBV6-6; D: NA; size: many; J: TRBJ2-7
CDR3: CASSWTSGRVNEQFF; DNA: TGTGCCAGCAGCTGGACTAGCGGGAGGGTTAATGAGCAGTTCTTC; V: TRBV2; D: TRBD2; size: few; J: TRBJ2-1
CDR3: CTSSLFGGASTDTQYF; DNA: TGTACCAGCAGTTTATTCGGCGGAGCTAGCACAGATACGCAGTATTTT; V: TRBV12-3/TRBV12-4; D: NA; size: NA; J: TRBJ2-3